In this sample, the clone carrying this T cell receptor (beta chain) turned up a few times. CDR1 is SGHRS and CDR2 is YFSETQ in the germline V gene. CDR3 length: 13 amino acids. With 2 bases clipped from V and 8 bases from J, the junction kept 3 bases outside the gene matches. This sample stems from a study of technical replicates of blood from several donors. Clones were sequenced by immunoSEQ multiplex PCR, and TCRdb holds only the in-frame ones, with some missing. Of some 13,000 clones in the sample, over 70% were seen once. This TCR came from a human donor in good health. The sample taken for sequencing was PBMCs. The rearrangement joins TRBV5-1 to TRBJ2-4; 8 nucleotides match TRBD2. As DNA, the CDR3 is TGCGCCAGCAGCTTACGAGCGGGAGACATTCAGTACTTC. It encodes CASSLRAGDIQYF.